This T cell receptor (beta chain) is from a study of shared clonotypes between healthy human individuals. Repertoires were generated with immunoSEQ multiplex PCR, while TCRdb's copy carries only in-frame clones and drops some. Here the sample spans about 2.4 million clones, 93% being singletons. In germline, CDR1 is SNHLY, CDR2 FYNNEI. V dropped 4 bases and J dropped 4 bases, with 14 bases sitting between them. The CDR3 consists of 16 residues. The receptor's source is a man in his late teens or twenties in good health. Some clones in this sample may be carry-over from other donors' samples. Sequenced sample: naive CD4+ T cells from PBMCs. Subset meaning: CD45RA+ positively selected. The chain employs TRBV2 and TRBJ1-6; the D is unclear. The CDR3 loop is CASSGGRGLYNSPLHF. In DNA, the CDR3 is TGTGCCAGCAGTGGCGGCAGAGGTCTGTATAATTCACCCCTCCACTTT.